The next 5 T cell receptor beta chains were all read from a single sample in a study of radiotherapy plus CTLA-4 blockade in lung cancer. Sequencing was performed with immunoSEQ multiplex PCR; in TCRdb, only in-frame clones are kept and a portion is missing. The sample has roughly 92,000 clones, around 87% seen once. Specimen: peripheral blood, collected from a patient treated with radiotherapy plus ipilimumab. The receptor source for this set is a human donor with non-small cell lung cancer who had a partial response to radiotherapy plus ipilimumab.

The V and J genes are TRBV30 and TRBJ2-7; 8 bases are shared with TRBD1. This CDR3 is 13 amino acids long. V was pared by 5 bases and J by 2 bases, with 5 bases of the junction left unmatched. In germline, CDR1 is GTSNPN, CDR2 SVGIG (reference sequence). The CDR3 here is CAWGTGLTYEQYF. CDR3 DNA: TGTGCCTGGGGGACAGGTCTAACCTACGAGCAGTACTTC.

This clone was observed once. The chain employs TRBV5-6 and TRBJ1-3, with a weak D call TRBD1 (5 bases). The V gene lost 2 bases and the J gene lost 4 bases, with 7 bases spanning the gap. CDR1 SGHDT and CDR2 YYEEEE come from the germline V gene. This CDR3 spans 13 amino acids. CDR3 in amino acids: CASSFRVGNTIYF. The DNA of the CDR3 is TGTGCCAGCAGCTTCAGGGTCGGAAACACCATATATTTT.

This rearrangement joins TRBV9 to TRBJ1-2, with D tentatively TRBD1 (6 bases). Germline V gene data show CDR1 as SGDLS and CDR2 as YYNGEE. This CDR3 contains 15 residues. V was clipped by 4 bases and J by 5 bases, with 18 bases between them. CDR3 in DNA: TGTGCCAGCAGCCCTAGCAGCGGGACACCTTATGGCTACACCTTC. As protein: CASSPSSGTPYGYTF.

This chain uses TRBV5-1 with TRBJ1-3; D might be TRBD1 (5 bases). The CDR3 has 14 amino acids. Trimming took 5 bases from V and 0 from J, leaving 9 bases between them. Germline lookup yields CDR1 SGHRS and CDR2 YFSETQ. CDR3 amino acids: CASSFDSSGNTIYF. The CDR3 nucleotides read TGCGCCAGCAGTTTTGACAGCTCTGGAAACACCATATATTTT.

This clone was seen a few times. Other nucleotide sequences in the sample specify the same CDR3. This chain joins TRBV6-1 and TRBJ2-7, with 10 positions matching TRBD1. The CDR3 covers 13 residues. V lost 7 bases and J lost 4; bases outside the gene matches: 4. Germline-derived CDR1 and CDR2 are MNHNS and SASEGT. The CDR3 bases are TGTGCCAGCACCCCGGGACAGGGGTACGAGCAGTACTTC. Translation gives CASTPGQGYEQYF.